This T cell receptor (beta chain) stems from a study of human T cells and chemical hapten exposure. Background on the study: Read at 6 days, the patch tests placed 0.01% DPC on the upper back. Findings and limits, study-wide: The study found expanded TCRs formed significantly more large CDR3 similarity clusters than controls.

This clonotype came up many times. The antigen remains unidentified. CDR1 MNHEY and CDR2 SVGEGT come from the germline V gene. The CDR3 covers 17 residues. V shed 3 bases and J shed 1 base, with 13 bases lying between them. TCRdb re-analysed the RACE reads in MiXCR, keeping a single row per CDR3 protein. The table records some 330,000 distinct CDR3 sequences, 4.5% to 5.5% of them present only once. The sample's time point: pre-sensitization, week 0. Regarding treatment: therapeutic diphenylcyclopropenone sensitization with weekly scalp DPC. The material was whole blood, obtained in connection with sensitization to the hapten diphenylcyclopropenone (DPC). This chain links TRBV6-2 or TRBV6-3 with TRBJ2-6, with a weak D call TRBD1 (6 bases). The TCR comes from a woman aged 18 to 35 with alopecia areata. Some clones in this sample may be carry-over from other donors' samples. The CDR3 spells CASSYLTGSSGANVLTF. The CDR3 bases are TGTGCCAGCAGTTATTTGACAGGCTCTTCTGGGGCCAACGTCCTGACTTTC.